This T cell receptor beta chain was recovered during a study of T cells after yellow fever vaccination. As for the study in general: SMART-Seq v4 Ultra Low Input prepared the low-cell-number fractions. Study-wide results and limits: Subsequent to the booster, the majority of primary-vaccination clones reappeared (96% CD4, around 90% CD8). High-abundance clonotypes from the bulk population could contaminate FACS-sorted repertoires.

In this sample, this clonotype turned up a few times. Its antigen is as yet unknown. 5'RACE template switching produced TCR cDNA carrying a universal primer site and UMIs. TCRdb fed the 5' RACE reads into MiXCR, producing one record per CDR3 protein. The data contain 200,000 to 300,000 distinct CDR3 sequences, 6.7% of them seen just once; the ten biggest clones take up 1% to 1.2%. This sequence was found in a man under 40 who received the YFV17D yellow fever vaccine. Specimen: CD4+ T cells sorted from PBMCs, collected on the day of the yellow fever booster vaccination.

CDR3 coding DNA: TGTGCCAGCATTCGGACAGTAGGCACCGGGGAGCTGTTTTTT. Translated: CASIRTVGTGELFF. The chain recombines TRBV6-1 with TRBJ2-2, with D perhaps matching TRBD1 (6 bases). Germline CDR1 and CDR2: MNHNS and SASEGT. Deletions cut 7 bases from V and 4 bases from J, with 13 bases between. The CDR3 is made up of 14 amino acids.